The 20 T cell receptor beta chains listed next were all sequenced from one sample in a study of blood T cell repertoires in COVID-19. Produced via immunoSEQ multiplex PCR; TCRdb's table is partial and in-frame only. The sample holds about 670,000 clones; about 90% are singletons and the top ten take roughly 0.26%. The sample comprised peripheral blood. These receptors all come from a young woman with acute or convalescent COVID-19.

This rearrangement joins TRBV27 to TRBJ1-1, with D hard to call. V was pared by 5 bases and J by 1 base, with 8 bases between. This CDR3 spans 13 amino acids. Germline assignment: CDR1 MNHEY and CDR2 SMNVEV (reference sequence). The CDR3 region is CASSITANTEAFF. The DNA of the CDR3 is TGTGCCAGCAGTATTACAGCGAACACTGAAGCTTTCTTT.

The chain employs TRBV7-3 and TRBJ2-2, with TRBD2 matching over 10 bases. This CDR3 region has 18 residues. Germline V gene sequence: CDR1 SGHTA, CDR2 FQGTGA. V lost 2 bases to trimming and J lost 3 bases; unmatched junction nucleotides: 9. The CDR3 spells CASSLVGPSGGHTGELFF. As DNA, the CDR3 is TGTGCCAGCAGCTTAGTGGGTCCTAGCGGGGGTCACACCGGGGAGCTGTTTTTT.

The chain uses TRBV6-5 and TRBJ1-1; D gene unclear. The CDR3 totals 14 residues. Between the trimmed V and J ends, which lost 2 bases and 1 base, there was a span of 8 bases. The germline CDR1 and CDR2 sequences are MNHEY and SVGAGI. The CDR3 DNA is TGTGCCAGCAGTTACAGCCAAGAGAACACTGAAGCTTTCTTT. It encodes CASSYSQENTEAFF.

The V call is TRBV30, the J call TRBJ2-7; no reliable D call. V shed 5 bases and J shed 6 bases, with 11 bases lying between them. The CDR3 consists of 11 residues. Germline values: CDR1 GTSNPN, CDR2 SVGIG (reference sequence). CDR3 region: CAWAAALEQYF. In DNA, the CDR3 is TGTGCCTGGGCGGCTGCGCTCGAGCAGTACTTC.

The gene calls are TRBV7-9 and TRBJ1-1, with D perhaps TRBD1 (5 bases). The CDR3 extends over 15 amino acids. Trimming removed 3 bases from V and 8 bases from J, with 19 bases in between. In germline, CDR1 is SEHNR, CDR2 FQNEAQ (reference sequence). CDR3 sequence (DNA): TGTGCCAGCAGCTTCGACAGTTATATATCGAAAGAAGCTTTCTTT. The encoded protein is CASSFDSYISKEAFF.

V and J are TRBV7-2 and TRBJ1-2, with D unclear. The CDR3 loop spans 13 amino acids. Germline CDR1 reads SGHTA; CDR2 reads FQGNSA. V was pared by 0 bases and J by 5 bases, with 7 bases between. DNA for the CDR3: TGTGCCAGCAGCTTAGCGCGACTGTATGGCTACACCTTC. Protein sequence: CASSLARLYGYTF.

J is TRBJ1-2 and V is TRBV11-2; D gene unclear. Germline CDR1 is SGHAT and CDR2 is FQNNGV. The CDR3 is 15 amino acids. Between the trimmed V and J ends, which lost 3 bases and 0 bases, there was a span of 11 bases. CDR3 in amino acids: CASSFYADPNYGYTF. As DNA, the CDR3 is TGTGCCAGCAGCTTTTATGCGGATCCTAACTATGGCTACACCTTC.

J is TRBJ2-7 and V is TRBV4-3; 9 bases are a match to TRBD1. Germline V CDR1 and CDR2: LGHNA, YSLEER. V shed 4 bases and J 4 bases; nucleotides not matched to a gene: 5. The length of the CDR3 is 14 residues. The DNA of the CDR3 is TGCGCCAGCAGCCCCGGGACAGGGTTTTACGAGCAGTACTTC. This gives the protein CASSPGTGFYEQYF.

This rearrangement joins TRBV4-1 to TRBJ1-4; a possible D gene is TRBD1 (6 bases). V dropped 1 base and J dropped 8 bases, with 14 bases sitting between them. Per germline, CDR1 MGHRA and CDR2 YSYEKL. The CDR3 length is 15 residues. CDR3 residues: CASSQVRGLDEKLFF. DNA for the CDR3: TGCGCCAGCAGCCAAGTGAGGGGGTTGGACGAAAAACTGTTTTTT.

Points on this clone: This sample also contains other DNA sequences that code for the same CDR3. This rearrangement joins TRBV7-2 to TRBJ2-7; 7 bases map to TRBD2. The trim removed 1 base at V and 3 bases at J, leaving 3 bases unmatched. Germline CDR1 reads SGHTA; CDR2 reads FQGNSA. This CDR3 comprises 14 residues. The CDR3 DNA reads TGTGCCAGCAGCTTAGGGCGGGGGAACTACGAGCAGTACTTC. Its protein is CASSLGRGNYEQYF.

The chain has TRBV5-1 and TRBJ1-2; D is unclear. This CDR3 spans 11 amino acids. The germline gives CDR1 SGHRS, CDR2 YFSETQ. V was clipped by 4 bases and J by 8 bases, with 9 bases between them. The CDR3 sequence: CASSPRRGYTF. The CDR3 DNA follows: TGCGCCAGCAGCCCCCGGCGGGGCTACACCTTC.

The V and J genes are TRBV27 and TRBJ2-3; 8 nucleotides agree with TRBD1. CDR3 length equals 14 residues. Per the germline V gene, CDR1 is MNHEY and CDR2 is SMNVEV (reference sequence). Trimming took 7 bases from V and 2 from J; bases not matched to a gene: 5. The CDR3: CASTGQGSTDTQYF. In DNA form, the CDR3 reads TGTGCCAGCACCGGACAGGGATCCACAGATACGCAGTATTTT.

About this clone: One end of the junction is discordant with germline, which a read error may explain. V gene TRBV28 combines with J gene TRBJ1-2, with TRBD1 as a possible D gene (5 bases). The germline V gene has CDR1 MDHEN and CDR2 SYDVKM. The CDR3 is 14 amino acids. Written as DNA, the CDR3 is TGTGCCACCAGTTTCGGGGGTATTAACTATGGCTACACCTTC. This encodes CATSFGGINYGYTF.

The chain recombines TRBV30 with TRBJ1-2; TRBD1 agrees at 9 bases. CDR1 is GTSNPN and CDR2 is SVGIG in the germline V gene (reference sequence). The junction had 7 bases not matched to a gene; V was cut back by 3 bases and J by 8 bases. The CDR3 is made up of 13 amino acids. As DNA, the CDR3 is TGTGCCTGGAGCTCGGCGGACAGGGGCGGCTACACCTTC. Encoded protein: CAWSSADRGGYTF. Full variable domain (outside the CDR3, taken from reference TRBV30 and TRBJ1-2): SQTIHQWPATLVQPVGSPLSLECTVEGTSNPNLYWYRQAAGRGLQLLFYSVGIGQISSEVPQNLSASRPQDRQFILSSKKLLLSDSGFYLCAWSSADRGGYTFGSGTRLTVV.

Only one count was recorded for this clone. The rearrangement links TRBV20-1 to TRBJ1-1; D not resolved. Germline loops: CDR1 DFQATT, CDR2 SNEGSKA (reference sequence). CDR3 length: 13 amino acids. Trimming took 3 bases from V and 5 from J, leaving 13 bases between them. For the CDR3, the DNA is TGCAGTGCTAGTGCCAGAGAGAGGACTGAAGCTTTCTTT. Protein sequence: CSASARERTEAFF.

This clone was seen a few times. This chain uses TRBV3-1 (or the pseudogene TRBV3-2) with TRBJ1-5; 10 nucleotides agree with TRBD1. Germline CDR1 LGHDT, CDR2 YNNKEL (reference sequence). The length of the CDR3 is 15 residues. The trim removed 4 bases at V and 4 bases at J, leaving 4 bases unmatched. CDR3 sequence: CASSRGQGINQPQHF. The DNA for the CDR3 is TGTGCCAGCAGCCGGGGACAGGGGATTAATCAGCCCCAGCATTTT.

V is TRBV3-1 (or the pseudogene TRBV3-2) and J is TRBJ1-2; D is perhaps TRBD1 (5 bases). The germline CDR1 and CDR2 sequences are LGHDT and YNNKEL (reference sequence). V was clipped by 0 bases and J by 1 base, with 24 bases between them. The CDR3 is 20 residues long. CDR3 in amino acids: CASSQDRPSSGAGINYGYTF. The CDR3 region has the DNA TGTGCCAGCAGCCAAGACCGACCATCTAGTGGGGCAGGGATTAACTATGGCTACACCTTC.

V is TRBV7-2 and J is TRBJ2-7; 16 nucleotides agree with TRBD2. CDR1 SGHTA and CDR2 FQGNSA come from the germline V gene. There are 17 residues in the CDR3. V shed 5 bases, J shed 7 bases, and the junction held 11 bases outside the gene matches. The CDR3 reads CASSLGTSGGAGREQYF. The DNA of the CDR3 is TGTGCCAGCAGCCTTGGGACTAGCGGGGGGGCCGGGAGAGAGCAGTACTTC. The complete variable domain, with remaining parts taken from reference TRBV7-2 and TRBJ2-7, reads GAGVSQSPSNKVTEKGKDVELRCDPISGHTALYWYRQSLGQGLEFLIYFQGNSAPDKSGLPSDRFSAERTGGSVSTLTIQRTQQEDSAVYLCASSLGTSGGAGREQYFGPGTRLTVT.

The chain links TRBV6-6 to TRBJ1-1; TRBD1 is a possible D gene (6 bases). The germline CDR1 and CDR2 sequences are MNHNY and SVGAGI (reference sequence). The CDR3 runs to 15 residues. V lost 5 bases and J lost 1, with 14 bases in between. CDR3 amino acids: CASSEDSTPNTEAFF. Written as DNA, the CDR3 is TGTGCCAGCAGTGAGGACAGTACCCCGAACACTGAAGCTTTCTTT.

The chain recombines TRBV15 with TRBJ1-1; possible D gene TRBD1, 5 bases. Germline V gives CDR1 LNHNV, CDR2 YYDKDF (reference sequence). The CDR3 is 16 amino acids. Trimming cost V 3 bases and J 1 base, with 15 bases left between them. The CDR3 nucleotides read TGTGCCACCAGCAGCGTCCTCCTTCAGGGGAACACTGAAGCTTTCTTT. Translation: CATSSVLLQGNTEAFF.